This paragraph covers one T cell receptor (beta chain) sequence. This entry comes from a study of T cell clones after liver transplantation. About the research overall: TCRbeta sequencing after a pre-transplant mixed lymphocyte reaction identified graft-donor-reactive clones, later tracked in post-transplant blood. Without induction therapy, subjects received standard immunosuppression until 12-24 months post-transplant.

Germline lookup yields CDR1 MDHEN and CDR2 SYDVKM. CDR3 size: 14 residues. Trimming shortened V by 10 bases and J by 1 base, and 17 bases separated the two germline ends. Assay used: immunoSEQ multiplex PCR; TCRdb lists only in-frame clones, some missing. The table includes 45,000 to 55,000 clones, roughly 84% detected once. Sequencing used CD4+ T cells from blood, obtained before liver transplant. The rearrangement links TRBV28 to TRBJ2-7; either TRBD1 or TRBD2 may supply D (5 bases each). This receptor was taken from a human donor who received a liver transplant. For the CDR3, the DNA is TGTGCCATTAGGGAAGAGGGACGGTCCTACGAGCAGTACTTC. Its translation is CAIREEGRSYEQYF.